This TCR beta chain stems from a study of Ad26.COV2.S vaccination and SARS-CoV-2 variants (dated by TCRdb to about 2021). For the wider study: Vaccine-arm donors were drawn from COV1001, a multicentre, randomized, double-blind, placebo-controlled phase I-IIa trial of Ad26.COV2.S in healthy adults. Ad26.COV2.S was administered intramuscularly at a dose of 5x10^10 or 1x10^11 viral particles, either as one shot or as two shots given 56 days apart. TCRbeta repertoire sequencing was used to assess the specificity and breadth of SARS-CoV-2-reactive T cell receptors after Ad26.COV2.S vaccination. A total of around 32 samples were included in the TCR-sequenced set, comprising roughly 19 Ad26.COV2.S vaccine recipients, 5 placebo recipients and 8 SARS-CoV-2 convalescent individuals. Trial participants were randomized into five groups of five, in which low-dose or high-dose Ad26.COV2.S was given once or twice, or placebo was given on both occasions. Investigators did not know the trial group allocation while performing experiments and assessing outcomes.

The immunoSEQ Assay was the method used to sequence TCRbeta CDR3 regions. After extraction, genomic DNA underwent amplification by bias-controlled multiplex PCR, followed by high-throughput sequencing. The authors' pipeline ran thus. To quantify the absolute abundance of each unique TCRbeta CDR3 region, sequences were collapsed and filtered. T cell fraction was estimated by normalization of TCRbeta template counts to usable DNA, with usable DNA being measured through amplification of reference genes present in all nucleated cells. Repertoire TCRs were annotated as SARS-CoV-2-specific when V gene, CDR3 amino acid sequence and J gene were exactly matched to a known reactive TCR set. The reference SARS-CoV-2 TCR set was obtained from MIRA and was filtered for enrichment in COVID-19-positive ImmuneCODE repertoires, whereby public or cross-reactive TCRs were removed. Using the MIRA antigens, annotated TCRs were further analysed by specific ORF or by position within an ORF. Depth was the summed frequency of annotated unique rearrangements, while breadth was defined as annotated unique rearrangements over total unique productive rearrangements. Two-sided Wilcoxon rank-sum tests were applied when comparing TCR breadth between groups. Not all clones reach the TCRdb copy of this immuneACCESS table, which keeps in-frame sequences only. Checked studies attribute under half of the gap to unresolved V genes and leave the rest unexplained. V, J and clone size are taken as reported in that table, and D and trimming were inferred from the DNA itself. The sample has around 300,000 clones on record, roughly 90% of them singletons. Together, the top ten hold about 5.4% of the sample.

A distance of 20 bases separates the germline ends of V and J, which lose 5 bases and 7 bases respectively. Taken from the germline V gene, the CDR1 and CDR2 loops are KGHSH and LQKENI. The CDR3 numbers 15 residues from cysteine through phenylalanine. This entry keeps only the CDR3 DNA: 45 bases, framed from base 1. A word on this clone: Its antigen target is currently unknown. No much larger clonotype is one base removed from it; base qualities were not supplied.

The sample's treatment or condition label, decoded: about 20 received Ad26.COV2.S at low or high dose, single or two shots; roughly 5 received placebo; per-sample allocation not given. For vaccine and placebo recipients, repertoires were sequenced using samples collected on day 63 after the first injection. Between 29 July and 7 August 2020, Cohort 1b enrolled 25 adults aged 18-55 years at one site in Boston, USA. As a vaccine, Ad26.COV2.S was a replication-incompetent adenovirus type 26 vector that expressed a prefusion-stabilized SARS-CoV-2 spike protein derived from the original Wuhan strain. Results and caveats for the whole study, not just this receptor: Spike-specific TCR breadth was higher in Ad26.COV2.S recipients than in placebo recipients (P = 0.0014). Comparable non-spike TCR breadth was observed between vaccine and placebo recipients, consistent with only spike being contained in the vaccine. The study was not powered to compare responses between vaccine doses or regimens. It was noted by the authors that total T cell responses may have been underestimated by the TCR breadth and depth analyses. After vaccination, spike-specific CD8+ and CD4+ T cell responses were reported to show substantial breadth.

Rearrangement joined TRBV18 to TRBJ1-2; possibly the D gene is TRBD1, per 6 matching bases. This sequence was found in a person between 18 and 60 years old who received the Ad26.COV2.S COVID-19 vaccine or a placebo. The starting material was peripheral blood, obtained in a trial of Ad26.COV2.S vaccine versus placebo. The nucleotides read TGTGCCAGCTCAGCTGAGACTGGGGGCGCGGGTGGCTACACCTTC. This yields the protein CASSAETGGAGGYTF.